Listed here are 14 T cell receptor beta chains from one sample, sequenced in a study of CD4 and CD8 cells across lung adenocarcinoma regions. TCRdb fed the PCR reads into MiXCR, producing one record per CDR3 protein. The repertoire holds over 10,000 distinct CDR3 sequences, under 75% seen once, with roughly 40% in the top ten. Sequencing was performed on CD8+ T cells from the margin of a lung tumor. Source of these receptors: a female donor with lung adenocarcinoma. The CD4 and CD8 labels of this study may be unreliable.

The chain employs TRBV6-1 and TRBJ2-1; D might be TRBD1 or TRBD2, each matching 5 bases. The DNA end lines up better with TRBJ2-7; the J call may be wrong. CDR1 is MNHNS, CDR2 SASEGT, per germline. The CDR3 extends over 14 amino acids. The CDR3 region is CASSPFAGTNEQYF. The CDR3 DNA reads as TGTGCCAGCAGTCCTTTTGCAGGGACCAATGAGCAGTACTTC.

The table lists this clonotype with many counts. The chain combines TRBV6-1 with TRBJ2-7; possibly TRBD2 for D (6 bases). V lost 6 bases to trimming and J lost 0 bases, with 12 bases between them. Germline CDR1 is MNHNS and CDR2 is SASEGT. This CDR3 comprises 14 residues. The CDR3 DNA reads as TGTGCCAGCAGGGACTACCAAAGCTCCTACGAGCAGTACTTC. Its translation is CASRDYQSSYEQYF.

The chain carries TRBV20-1 and TRBJ2-7, with D unclear. V lost 3 bases and J lost 0, with 3 bases in between. Germline V gene sequence: CDR1 DFQATT, CDR2 SNEGSKA (reference sequence). The CDR3 contains 11 residues. CDR3 sequence: CSASHSYEQYF. The CDR3 coding sequence is TGCAGTGCTAGCCACTCCTACGAGCAGTACTTC.

The rearrangement joins TRBV6-5 to TRBJ2-2, with TRBD2 matching over 16 bases. V trimming: 2 bases; J trimming: 7 bases; junction bases outside the gene matches: 13. Germline V lookup: CDR1 MNHEY, CDR2 SVGAGI. The CDR3 is 20 amino acids. The DNA of the CDR3 is TGTGCCAGCAGTTACCCCCCCGGGACTAGCGGGAGGGCCCGGATCGGGGAGCTGTTTTTT. This encodes CASSYPPGTSGRARIGELFF.

This clonotype was seen many times. CDR3 protein: CASSLEGQGYNEQFF. CDR3 bases: TGTGCCAGCAGCTTAGAAGGGCAGGGCTACAATGAGCAGTTCTTC. This sequence joins TRBV7-6 and TRBJ2-1; possible D gene TRBD1, 5 bases. This CDR3 is built from 15 residues. Trimming shortened V by 1 base and J by 3 bases, and 10 bases separated the two germline ends. The germline V gene encodes CDR1 SGHVS and CDR2 FNYEAQ.

This chain joins TRBV10-1 and TRBJ2-1; 8 bases align to TRBD2. V lost 0 bases and J lost 9; bases outside the gene matches: 4. Germline assignment: CDR1 WNHNN and CDR2 SYGVQD (reference sequence). The CDR3 is 14 residues long. The CDR3 region is CASSESSGSAEQFF. The CDR3 DNA sequence: TGCGCCAGCAGTGAGTCGAGCGGGAGCGCTGAGCAGTTCTTC.

The V and J genes are TRBV6-1 and TRBJ2-4; no clear D gene. Germline V gene data show CDR1 as MNHNS and CDR2 as SASEGT. This CDR3 has 15 residues. V was clipped by 6 bases and J by 10 bases, with 22 bases between them. The CDR3 coding sequence is TGTGCCAGCAGGCCGGGTGTGTGGGCCAAAGATATTCAGTACTTC. This gives the protein CASRPGVWAKDIQYF.

This clonotype was picked up many times. The V gene is TRBV7-3, the J gene TRBJ2-1; 9 bases line up with TRBD1. Germline CDR1 SGHTA, CDR2 FQGTGA. V lost 4 bases and J lost 6; bases outside the gene matches: 4. The CDR3 length is 14 residues. CDR3 DNA: TGTGCCAGCAGCTCCAAGACAGGGGGCAATGAGCAGTTCTTC. Protein product: CASSSKTGGNEQFF.

CDR3 amino acids: CASSAVAGTDTQYF. CDR3 DNA sequence: TGCGCCAGCAGTGCAGTAGCGGGCACAGATACGCAGTATTTT. V gene TRBV10-2 combines with J gene TRBJ2-3, with a weak D call TRBD2 (6 bases). V lost 4 bases to trimming and J lost 1 base, with 9 bases between them. Germline V lookup: CDR1 WSHSY, CDR2 SAAADI. This CDR3 is built from 14 residues.

A note on this clonotype: One end of the junction does not line up with germline, which may come from a read error. V and J are TRBV27 and TRBJ2-3; 8 positions agree with TRBD2. Germline CDR1 MNHEY, CDR2 SMNVEV (reference sequence). The CDR3 runs to 14 residues. CDR3 region: CAGSGGGFKETQYF. CDR3 nucleotides: TGTGCGGGGAGCGGGGGCGGGTTCAAAGAGACGCAGTATTTC.

The chain employs TRBV4-1 and TRBJ2-5; tentatively, D is TRBD2 (7 bases). The CDR3 runs 15 residues. CDR1 is MGHRA and CDR2 is YSYEKL in the germline V gene. CDR3 protein: CGRGHGGRGPDTQYF. In DNA, the CDR3 is TGCGGCAGGGGCCACGGGGGGCGTGGCCCAGATACCCAGTACTTC.

The V call is TRBV6-1, the J call TRBJ2-5, with D perhaps TRBD1 or TRBD2 (6 bases each). CDR1 and CDR2 (germline): MNHNS, SASEGT. The CDR3 has 14 residues. The CDR3 DNA reads TGTGCGGGCATCGGGGGCGGTGACCAAGAGACCCAGTACTTC. Its translation is CAGIGGGDQETQYF.

This clonotype has a handful of counts. Since a much larger clone is just one base distant, this may be a read error. CDR3 bases: TGCGCCAGCAGTGATGGGAGCGGGGGTGAGCAGTACTTC. Protein product: CASSDGSGGEQYF. This chain joins TRBV10-1 and TRBJ2-4; 8 bases match TRBD2. Germline V lookup: CDR1 WNHNN, CDR2 SYGVQD (reference sequence). This CDR3 region has 13 residues. Trimming cost V 3 bases and J 13 bases; bases outside gene matches: 8.

Only a few counts were recorded for this clonotype. At one of its ends the junction is not consistent with the germline gene, which may arise from a read error. The V and J genes are TRBV27 and TRBJ2-3; tentatively, D is TRBD1 or TRBD2 (6 bases each). This CDR3 has 14 residues. In germline, CDR1 is MNHEY, CDR2 SMNVEV (reference sequence). CDR3 amino acids: CASSGGGDPDTQYF. CDR3 DNA: TGTGCGAGCAGTGGGGGCGGGGACCCAGATACCCAGTATTTT.